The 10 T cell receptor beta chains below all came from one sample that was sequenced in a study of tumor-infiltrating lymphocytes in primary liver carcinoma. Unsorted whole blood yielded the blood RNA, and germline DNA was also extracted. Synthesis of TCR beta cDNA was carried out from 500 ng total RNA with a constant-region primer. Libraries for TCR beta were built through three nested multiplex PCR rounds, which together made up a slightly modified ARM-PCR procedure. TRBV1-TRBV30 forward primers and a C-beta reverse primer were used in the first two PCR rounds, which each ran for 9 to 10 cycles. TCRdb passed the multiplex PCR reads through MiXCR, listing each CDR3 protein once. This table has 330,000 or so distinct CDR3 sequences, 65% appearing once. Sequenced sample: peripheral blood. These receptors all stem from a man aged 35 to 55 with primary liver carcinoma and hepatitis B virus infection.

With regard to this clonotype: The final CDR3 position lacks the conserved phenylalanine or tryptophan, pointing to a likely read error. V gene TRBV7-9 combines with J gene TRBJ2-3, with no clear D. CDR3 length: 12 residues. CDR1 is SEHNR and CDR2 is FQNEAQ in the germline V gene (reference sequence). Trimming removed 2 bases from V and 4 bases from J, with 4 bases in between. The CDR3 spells CASSLTSDTQYL. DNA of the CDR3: TGTGCCAGCAGCTTAACTTCAGATACGCAGTATTTA.

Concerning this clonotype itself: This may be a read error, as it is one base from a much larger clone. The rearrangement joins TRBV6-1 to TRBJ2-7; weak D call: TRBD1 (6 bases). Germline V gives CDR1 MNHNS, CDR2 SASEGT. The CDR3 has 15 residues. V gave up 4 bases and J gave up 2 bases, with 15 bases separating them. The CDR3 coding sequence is TGTGCCAGCAGTGGGGGTAGCAGGGGAACCTACGAGCAGTACTTC. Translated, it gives CASSGGSRGTYEQYF.

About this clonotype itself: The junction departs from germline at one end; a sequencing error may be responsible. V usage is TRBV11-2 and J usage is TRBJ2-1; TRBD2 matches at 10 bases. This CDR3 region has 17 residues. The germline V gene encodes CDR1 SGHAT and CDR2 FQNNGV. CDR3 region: CTSSLAVSGGSYNEQFF. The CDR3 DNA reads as TGTACCAGCAGCTTAGCGGTTAGCGGGGGGTCCTACAATGAACAGTTCTTC.

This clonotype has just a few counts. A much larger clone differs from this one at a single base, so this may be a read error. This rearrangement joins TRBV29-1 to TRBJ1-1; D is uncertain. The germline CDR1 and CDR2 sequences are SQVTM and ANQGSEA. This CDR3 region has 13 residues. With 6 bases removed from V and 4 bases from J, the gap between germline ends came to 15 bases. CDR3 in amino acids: CSVGRVDGTEAFF. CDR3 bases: TGCAGCGTCGGGAGGGTCGATGGCACTGAAGCTTTCTTT.

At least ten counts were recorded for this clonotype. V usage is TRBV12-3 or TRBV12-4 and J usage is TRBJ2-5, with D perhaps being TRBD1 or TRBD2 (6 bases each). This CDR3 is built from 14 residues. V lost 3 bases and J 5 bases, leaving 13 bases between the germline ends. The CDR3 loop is CASSFMGGRETQYF. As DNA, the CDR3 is TGTGCCAGCAGTTTTATGGGGGGCCGGGAGACCCAGTACTTC.

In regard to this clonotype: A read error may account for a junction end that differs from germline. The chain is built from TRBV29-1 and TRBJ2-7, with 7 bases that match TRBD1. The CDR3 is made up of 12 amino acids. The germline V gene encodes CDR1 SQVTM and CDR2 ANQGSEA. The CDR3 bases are TGCAGCGATGAAACAGGGGTCTACGTGCAGTACTTC. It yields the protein CSDETGVYVQYF.

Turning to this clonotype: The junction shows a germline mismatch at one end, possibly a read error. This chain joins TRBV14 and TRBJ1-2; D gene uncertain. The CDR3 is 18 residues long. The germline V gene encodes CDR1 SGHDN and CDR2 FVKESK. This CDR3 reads CVSSQVYSEGIGTYGHTF. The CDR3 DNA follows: TGTGTCAGCAGCCAAGTTTATAGTGAGGGTATAGGCACCTATGGCCACACCTTC.

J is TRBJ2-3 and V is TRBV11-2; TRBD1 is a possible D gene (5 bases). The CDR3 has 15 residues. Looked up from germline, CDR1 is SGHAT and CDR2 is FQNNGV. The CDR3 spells CARTRQRPSTDTQYF. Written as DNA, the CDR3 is TGTGCTAGAACGCGACAGCGTCCTAGCACAGATACGCAGTATTTT.

The CDR3 coding sequence is TGTGCCAGCAGCTTCGACACAGATACTCTGTATTTT. Amino acid sequence: CASSFDTDTLYF. The V call is TRBV11-2, the J call TRBJ2-3; D is unclear. Germline CDR1 reads SGHAT; CDR2 reads FQNNGV. Trimming pared 3 bases from V and 14 bases from J, leaving 15 bases between. The length of the CDR3 is 12 residues.

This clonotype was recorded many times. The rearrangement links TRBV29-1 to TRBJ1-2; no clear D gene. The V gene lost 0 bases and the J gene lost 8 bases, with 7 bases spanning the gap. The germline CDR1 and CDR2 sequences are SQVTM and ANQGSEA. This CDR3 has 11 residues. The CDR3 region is CSVEEIGGYTF. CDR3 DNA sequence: TGCAGCGTTGAAGAGATAGGGGGCTACACCTTC.